Reported below is one TCR beta chain. What it binds is unknown. The sample comes from a study of cytotoxic CD8 clonotypes in ibrutinib-treated CLL. As for the study in general: Within the patient group, eleven to twelve were relapsed/refractory and over 14 treatment-naive, and approximately 17 were IGHV unmutated. General observations from the study: Among the clonotypes, public ones were uncommon and contracted or held stable on treatment.

V was pared by 0 bases and J by 2 bases, with 7 bases of the junction left unmatched. Germline assignment: CDR1 MGHRA and CDR2 YSYEKL. The CDR3 loop spans 17 amino acids. Here immunoSEQ multiplex PCR was the method, and the copy in TCRdb shows in-frame clones only, minus some. The data hold about 130,000 clones, with about 79% observed a single time. The chain is built from TRBV4-1 and TRBJ1-2; TRBD1 matches 9 bases. The clonotype was recovered from a human donor with chronic lymphocytic leukemia. The sequencing used PBMCs, collected after 12 months of ibrutinib treatment. The CDR3 nucleotides read TGCGCCAGCAGCCAAGAAGACAGGGGGAGCCCGAACTATGGCTACACCTTC. As protein: CASSQEDRGSPNYGYTF.